Shown below are 10 T cell receptor beta chains from a single sample sequenced in a study of blood T cells in healthy people across ages. The second PCR ran about 6 to 11 cycles with a sample-barcoded 5' primer and J-beta primers. MiXCR, run by TCRdb on the 5' RACE reads, gives a single entry per CDR3 protein. The repertoire has around 870,000 distinct CDR3 sequences, 29% of them found once; the top ten carry 15% to 20%. The material sequenced was blood. All receptors come from an elderly woman in good health.

Concerning this clonotype: A much larger clonotype is one base distant, so this may be a read error. V and J are TRBV3-1 and TRBJ1-2, with 7 bases lining up with TRBD1. CDR1 and CDR2 from the germline V gene are LGHDT and YNNKEL (reference sequence). The CDR3 contains 14 residues. CDR3 bases: TGTGCCAGCAGCCAAGGACAGGGAGAGTATGGCCACACCTTC. Its protein product is CASSQGQGEYGHTF.

This clonotype was seen a few times. This chain connects TRBV11-2 to TRBJ2-5; TRBD2 agrees at 9 bases. After removal of 5 bases from V and 2 bases from J, the junction contained 12 bases not matched to a gene. The CDR3 is 17 amino acids. Germline loops: CDR1 SGHAT, CDR2 FQNNGV. CDR3 sequence: CASSHQLAGAGQETQYF. The CDR3 nucleotides read TGTGCCAGCAGCCACCAATTAGCGGGGGCCGGACAAGAGACCCAGTACTTC.

This clonotype was counted ten times or more. V usage is TRBV7-6 and J usage is TRBJ2-1; 8 bases match TRBD1. V lost 3 bases to trimming and J lost 5 bases; unmatched junction nucleotides: 6. The CDR3 totals 15 residues. CDR1 and CDR2 (germline): SGHVS, FNYEAQ. CDR3 DNA sequence: TGTGCCAGCAGCTTGCTCAACAGGGGGAACAATGAGCAGTTCTTC. Its protein product is CASSLLNRGNNEQFF.

In this sample, this clonotype turned up many times. CDR3 DNA: TGCGCCAGCAGCTCCGGACAGGGGATAGTTAGTGAGCAGTTCTTC. Protein: CASSSGQGIVSEQFF. The chain joins TRBV5-1 to TRBJ2-1; 9 nucleotides align to TRBD1. The CDR3 loop spans 15 amino acids. The germline CDR1 and CDR2 sequences are SGHRS and YFSETQ. V was pared by 3 bases and J by 9 bases, with 10 bases of the junction left unmatched.

This clonotype was recorded at least ten times. The V and J genes are TRBV5-5 and TRBJ2-3; TRBD2 is a possible D gene (7 bases). The CDR3 runs to 15 residues. V lost 1 base and J lost 2, with 11 bases in between. Germline CDR1 reads SGHKS; CDR2 reads YYEKEE (reference sequence). The CDR3 is CASSLYGGLTDTQYF. In nucleotides, the CDR3 is TGTGCCAGCAGCTTGTACGGGGGGCTCACAGATACGCAGTATTTT.

This clonotype was observed a few times. V is TRBV9 and J is TRBJ2-7; weak D call: TRBD2 (6 bases). The J call may be faulty, since TRBJ2-5 better matches the DNA end. In germline, CDR1 is SGDLS, CDR2 YYNGEE. The CDR3 consists of 15 residues. The CDR3 nucleotides read TGTGCCAGCAGCGCCGGGACTGGCGGGTGGGGGACCCAGTACTTC. This translates into CASSAGTGGWGTQYF.

Concerning this clonotype itself: This likely reflects a read error, since a far larger clone is one base away. J is TRBJ2-4 and V is TRBV7-2; D assignment may be TRBD1 or TRBD2 (6 bases each). The J call may be faulty, since TRBJ2-7 better matches the DNA end. Germline lookup yields CDR1 SGHTA and CDR2 FQGNSA. The CDR3 contains 14 residues. The CDR3 DNA reads TGTGCCAGCAGCTTGGGTCAGGGGAGGTGCGAGCAGTACTTC. Translating gives CASSLGQGRCEQYF.

This rearrangement joins TRBV2 to TRBJ2-7, with TRBD1 matching over 9 bases. The CDR3 length is 13 residues. CDR1 and CDR2 (germline): SNHLY, FYNNEI. The trim removed 7 bases at V and 7 bases at J, leaving 8 bases unmatched. CDR3 DNA: TGTGCCAGCAAAAAACAGGGGGCAGGGGAGCAGTACTTC. Protein product: CASKKQGAGEQYF.

This clonotype occurred many times. The CDR3 nucleotides are TGTGCCAGCAGTTCCGGGACAGGGAATGGCTACACCTTC. Translated: CASSSGTGNGYTF. The rearrangement uses TRBV12-3 or TRBV12-4 and TRBJ1-2, with TRBD1 matching 9 bases. This CDR3 comprises 13 residues. V lost 4 bases and J lost 6; bases outside the gene matches: 3.

This clonotype appeared many times. The V call is TRBV2, the J call TRBJ2-7; TRBD1 might be the D (6 bases). Germline lookup yields CDR1 SNHLY and CDR2 FYNNEI. The CDR3 is 13 amino acids. Trimming left V 7 bases short and J 2 bases short, with 12 bases between. The CDR3, as DNA: TGTGCCAGCACCCGGGACACCGCCTACGAGCAGTACTTC. Translating gives CASTRDTAYEQYF. Complete variable domain (other parts from reference TRBV2 and TRBJ2-7): EPEVTQTPSHQVTQMGQEVILRCVPISNHLYFYWYRQILGQKVEFLVSFYNNEISEKSEIFDDQFSVERPDGSNFTLKIRSTKLEDSAMYFCASTRDTAYEQYFGPGTRLTVT.